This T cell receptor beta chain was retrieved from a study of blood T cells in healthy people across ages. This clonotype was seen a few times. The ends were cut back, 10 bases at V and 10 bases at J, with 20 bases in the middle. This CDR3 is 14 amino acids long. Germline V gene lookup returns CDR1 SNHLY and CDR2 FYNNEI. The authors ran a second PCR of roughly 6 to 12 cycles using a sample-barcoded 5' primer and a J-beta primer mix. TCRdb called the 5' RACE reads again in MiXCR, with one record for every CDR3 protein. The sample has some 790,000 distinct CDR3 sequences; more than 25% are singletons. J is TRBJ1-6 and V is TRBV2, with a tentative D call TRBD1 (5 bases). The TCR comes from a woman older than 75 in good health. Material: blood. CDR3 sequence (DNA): TGTGCCACCAAAATGGGACTGAGTGTGTCACCCCTCCACTTT. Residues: CATKMGLSVSPLHF.